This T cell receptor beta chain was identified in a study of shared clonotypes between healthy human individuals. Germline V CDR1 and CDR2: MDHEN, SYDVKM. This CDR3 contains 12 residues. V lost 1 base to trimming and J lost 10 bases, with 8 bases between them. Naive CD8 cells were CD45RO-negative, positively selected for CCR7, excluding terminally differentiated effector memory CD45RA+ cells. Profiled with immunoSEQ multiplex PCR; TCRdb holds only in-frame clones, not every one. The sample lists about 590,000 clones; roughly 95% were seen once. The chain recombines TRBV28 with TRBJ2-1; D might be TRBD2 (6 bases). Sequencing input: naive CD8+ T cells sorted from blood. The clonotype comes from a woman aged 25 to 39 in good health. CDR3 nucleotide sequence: TGTGCCAGCAGTTTATCGCTAGCGGAGCAGTTCTTC. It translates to CASSLSLAEQFF.